A single sample gave rise to the 9 T cell receptor beta chains below, sequenced in a study of T cell responses to AZD1222 COVID-19 vaccine. TCRdb's copy holds only in-frame clones and misses some; the assay was immunoSEQ multiplex PCR. The table shows approximately 110,000 clones, with 85% to 90% occurring only once. The material was peripheral blood, obtained on day 0 of AZD1222 vaccination. These receptors all come from an adult in good health.

This clone was counted only a few times. The chain uses TRBV2 and TRBJ1-5, with D hard to call. The CDR3 spans 13 residues. Germline V gene lookup returns CDR1 SNHLY and CDR2 FYNNEI. V gave up 4 bases and J gave up 4 bases, with 8 bases separating them. The CDR3 bases are TGTGCCAGCAGTGGATGGGAGAATCAGCCCCAGCATTTT. Translation gives CASSGWENQPQHF.

The V and J genes are TRBV19 and TRBJ2-7, with D perhaps TRBD1 or TRBD2 (6 bases each). The CDR3 sequence is 13 residues long. Trimming left V 4 bases short and J 8 bases short, with 15 bases between. CDR1 LNHDA and CDR2 SQIVND come from the germline V gene (reference sequence). CDR3 residues: CASSSGTLTQQYF. CDR3 sequence (DNA): TGTGCCAGTAGTAGCGGGACATTAACTCAGCAGTACTTC.

The rearrangement uses TRBV10-3 and TRBJ2-7, with D perhaps TRBD1 or TRBD2 (5 bases each). V lost 4 bases, J lost 2 bases, and 15 bases lay in between. Germline CDR1 and CDR2: ENHRY and SYGVKD. CDR3 length: 15 amino acids. CDR3 loop: CAISAGTPGPYEQYF. The CDR3 coding sequence is TGTGCCATCAGTGCCGGGACGCCTGGCCCCTACGAGCAGTACTTC.

The chain has TRBV2 and TRBJ1-6; no clear D. The V end lost 5 bases, the J end lost 6 bases, and 14 bases lay between the germline ends. CDR3 length: 15 amino acids. The germline V gene encodes CDR1 SNHLY and CDR2 FYNNEI. CDR3 region: CASSRGRWGNSPLHF. The CDR3 DNA is TGTGCCAGCAGTCGCGGGAGGTGGGGTAATTCACCCCTCCACTTT.

The chain recombines TRBV12-3 or TRBV12-4 with TRBJ1-2, with D uncertain. The V gene lost 3 bases and the J gene lost 8 bases, with 10 bases spanning the gap. The CDR3 spans 12 residues. CDR3 sequence: CASSFSARGYTF. The CDR3 DNA follows: TGTGCCAGCAGTTTTTCCGCTCGGGGCTACACCTTC.

The chain recombines TRBV29-1 with TRBJ2-7; no reliable D call. The germline V and J ends were trimmed by 0 bases and 6 bases, with 3 bases remaining between them. Per germline, CDR1 SQVTM and CDR2 ANQGSEA. CDR3 length: 10 residues. The CDR3 DNA reads as TGCAGCGTTGAAGATCGCGAGCAGTACTTC. Protein sequence: CSVEDREQYF.

V is TRBV30 and J is TRBJ1-2, with D maybe TRBD1 (6 bases). The CDR3 totals 14 residues. Germline CDR1 reads GTSNPN; CDR2 reads SVGIG (reference sequence). Trimming took 0 bases from V and 4 from J, leaving 12 bases between them. DNA for the CDR3: TGTGCCTGGAGTGTTCTGACAGGTACCTATGGCTACACCTTC. Protein sequence: CAWSVLTGTYGYTF.

The chain couples TRBV2 to TRBJ2-7, with 12 bases that match TRBD1. The CDR3 consists of 15 residues. CDR1 is SNHLY and CDR2 is FYNNEI in the germline V gene. V trimming: 6 bases; J trimming: 5 bases; junction bases outside the gene matches: 8. The CDR3 DNA reads as TGTGCCAGCAGGGTCGATGGGACAGGGGGCCACGAGCAGTACTTC. Translated: CASRVDGTGGHEQYF. The whole variable domain, remainder taken from reference TRBV2 and TRBJ2-7, is EPEVTQTPSHQVTQMGQEVILRCVPISNHLYFYWYRQILGQKVEFLVSFYNNEISEKSEIFDDQFSVERPDGSNFTLKIRSTKLEDSAMYFCASRVDGTGGHEQYFGPGTRLTVT.

This clone was detected once. The chain combines TRBV6-4 with TRBJ2-7; the match to TRBD1 covers 10 bases. J was trimmed by 6 bases and V by 5 bases; bases with no gene match: 4. Germline CDR1 and CDR2: MRHNA and SNTAGT. This CDR3 spans 13 amino acids. The DNA of the CDR3 is TGTGCCAGCAGTCGGGACAGGGGTGCCGAGCAGTACTTC. This translates into CASSRDRGAEQYF.